This record concerns one T cell receptor (beta chain) sequence. Its recognized antigen is unknown. Nothing much larger sits one base from this clone, and base qualities are not available. The data originate from a study of identical twins listed by TCRdb under 2016. Study-wide context: TCR alpha and beta repertoires from monozygotic twins, unrelated adults of various ages and cord blood were deep-sequenced to test whether fetal clonotypes persist. Replicate twin experiments were performed at different times using different library preparation protocols to rule out contamination. Here is what the overall study found, with its caveats: The excess sharing between twins in beta out-of-frame sequences was weaker because fewer shared sequences reduced the signal-to-noise ratio. Invariant T cells such as MAIT and iNKT could partly confound zero-insertion analyses, though diverse VJ usage argued against this for most clonotypes. Because the same donors could not be followed over many years, the conclusions relied on cross-sectional statistical analysis. Compared with coincidental sharing between unrelated individuals, an excess of low generation-probability sequences was observed among out-of-frame TCR alpha sequences shared between twins. In monozygotic twins, recombination models systematically underestimated out-of-frame TCR alpha sharing, but the models matched the sharing seen between unrelated individuals. Abundant cord blood beta clonotypes carried fewer insertions; young adult naive repertoires showed a weaker similar trend, while memory repertoires showed none.

Libraries were made using 5' RACE. TCRdb records Illumina HiSeq 2000 as the sequencer. A universal primer binding site was added through template switching, and the final cDNA carried a unique molecular identifier so that TCR cDNA molecules could be counted accurately. Specific primers in the conserved constant-segment region were used to synthesize first-strand cDNA for TCR alpha and beta chains. Each cDNA library was double barcoded, with a SMART-Mk sample barcode plus Illumina barcodes, to control for contamination. TruSeq adapter sequences along with Illumina sample barcodes were introduced in two successive PCR steps. The Illumina HiSeq platform was used with custom primers to sequence TCR alpha and beta cDNA libraries. In the source study's methods: Raw reads were processed with MiGEC to extract unique molecular identifiers, and MiXCR was used to determine CDR3 positions. For each individual, recombination models were inferred using an EM algorithm with the repgenHMM and IGoR tools. Shared clonotypes were analyzed with the tcR package in R, and sharing was normalized by the product of cloneset sizes. To study raw recombination without the effects of thymic and clonal selection, out-of-frame nonproductive sequences were analyzed. In TCRdb, the public reads were trimmed at Q25 with fastp and aligned with MiXCR, with productive beta chains retained. Each entry is one CDR3 protein sequence, shown with its most common DNA and genes. TCRdb's processing, not the authors', yielded these V and J calls. This sample lists about 450,000 distinct CDR3 sequences; roughly 20% were detected once. Of the sample, 9.5% to 15% falls within the top ten clones.

The germline V gene sets CDR1 to MNHEY and CDR2 to SVGAGI. The CDR3 contains 15 residues, cysteine and phenylalanine counted. The DNA shown is the 45-base CDR3, in frame from base 1. The V and J ends are trimmed by 2 bases and 4 bases, leaving 12 bases between them. Only healthy Caucasian donors were included. Three unrelated non-twin adults were also sequenced: a male aged 18 to 30, a male aged 50 to 60 and a female aged 50 to 60. Miltenyi CD45RO+ enrichment and human naive T-cell isolation kits were used to isolate memory (CD45RO+) and naive T cells from PBMC. Input material: naive T cells sorted from blood. The cell subset or site tag for this specimen amounts to: cells isolated with a human naive T-cell isolation kit. The sequence links TRBV6-5 to TRBJ2-1; TRBD1 is a possible D gene, resting on 5 matching bases. The sequence came from a man aged 45-65 years in good health. The CDR3 reads CASSYLPDKYNEQFF. The sequenced DNA: TGTGCCAGCAGTTACCTACCGGACAAATACAATGAGCAGTTCTTC.